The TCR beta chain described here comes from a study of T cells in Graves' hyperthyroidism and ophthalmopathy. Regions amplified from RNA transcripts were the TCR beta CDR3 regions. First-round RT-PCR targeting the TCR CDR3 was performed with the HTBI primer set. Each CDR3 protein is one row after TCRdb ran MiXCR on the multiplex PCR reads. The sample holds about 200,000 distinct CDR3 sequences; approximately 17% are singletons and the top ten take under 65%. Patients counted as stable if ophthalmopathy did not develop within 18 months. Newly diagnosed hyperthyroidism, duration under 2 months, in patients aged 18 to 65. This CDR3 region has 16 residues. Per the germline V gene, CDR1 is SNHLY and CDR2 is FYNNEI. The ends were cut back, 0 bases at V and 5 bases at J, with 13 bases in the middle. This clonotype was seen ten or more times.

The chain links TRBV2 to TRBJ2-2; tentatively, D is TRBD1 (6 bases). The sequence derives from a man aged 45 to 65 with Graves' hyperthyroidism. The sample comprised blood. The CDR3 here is CASSEALGTWTGELFF. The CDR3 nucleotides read TGTGCCAGCAGTGAAGCGCTTGGGACATGGACCGGGGAGCTGTTTTTT.